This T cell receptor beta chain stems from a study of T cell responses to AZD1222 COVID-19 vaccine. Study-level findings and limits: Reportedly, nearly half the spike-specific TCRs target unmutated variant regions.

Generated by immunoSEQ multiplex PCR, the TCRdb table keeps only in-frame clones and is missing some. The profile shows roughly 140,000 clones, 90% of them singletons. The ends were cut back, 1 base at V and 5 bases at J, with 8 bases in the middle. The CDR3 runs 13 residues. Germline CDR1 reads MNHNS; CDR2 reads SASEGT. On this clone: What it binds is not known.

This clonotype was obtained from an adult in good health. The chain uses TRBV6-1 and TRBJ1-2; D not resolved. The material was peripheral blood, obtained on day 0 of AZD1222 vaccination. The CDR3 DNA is TGTGCCAGCAGTGAAGGAGAAGGGTATGGCTACACCTTC. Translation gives CASSEGEGYGYTF.